Below, 27 T cell receptor beta chains from the same sample are listed, as sequenced in a study of T cell responses to AZD1222 COVID-19 vaccine. The repertoire was sequenced with immunoSEQ multiplex PCR; TCRdb's copy has only in-frame clones and lacks some. The table has around 160,000 clones, 94% seen once; the top ten hold about 0.6%. The source was peripheral blood, collected on day 0 of AZD1222 vaccination. The receptor source for this set is an adult in good health.

Only one count was recorded for this clone. The chain carries TRBV19 and TRBJ2-5; D is unclear. The CDR3 extends over 15 amino acids. Trimming pared 1 base from V and 4 bases from J, leaving 13 bases between. CDR1 is LNHDA, CDR2 SQIVND, per germline (reference sequence). The CDR3 nucleotides read TGTGCCAGTAGTATAGGGACCCTGGTGGGAGAGACCCAGTACTTC. Protein product: CASSIGTLVGETQYF.

The chain employs TRBV19 and TRBJ2-7, with D possibly being TRBD1 (6 bases). V dropped 1 base and J dropped 6 bases, with 16 bases sitting between them. The CDR3 covers 15 residues. CDR1 is LNHDA and CDR2 is SQIVND in the germline V gene (reference sequence). Here the CDR3 reads CASSIGVTTRGEQYF. In nucleotides, the CDR3 is TGTGCCAGTAGTATAGGGGTCACCACCAGGGGCGAGCAGTACTTC.

Details on this clone: A junction end diverges from the germline sequence, so it may reflect a read error. The rearrangement links TRBV20-1 to TRBJ2-1; tentative D call: TRBD2 (6 bases). Germline values: CDR1 DFQATT, CDR2 SNEGSKA (reference sequence). The CDR3 is 13 residues long. The CDR3 spells CSASPPGDSSRIF. CDR3 in DNA: TGCAGTGCTAGTCCCCCTGGGGACTCGTCCAGGATCTTC.

This rearrangement joins TRBV7-9 to TRBJ2-7; D is possibly TRBD2 (5 bases). CDR3 length: 16 residues. V gave up 3 bases and J gave up 0 bases, with 15 bases separating them. The V gene's germline CDR1 is SEHNR and CDR2 FQNEAQ (reference sequence). The CDR3 DNA is TGTGCCAGCAGCTTTGTCCCAGCGGCCTACTCCTACGAGCAGTACTTC. Residues: CASSFVPAAYSYEQYF.

This clone was observed once. The chain recombines TRBV12-3 or TRBV12-4 with TRBJ2-7; 8 bases line up with TRBD2. The CDR3 has 13 residues. V was clipped by 6 bases and J by 2 bases; unmatched bases: 3. The CDR3 DNA sequence: TGTGCCAGCAGAACGACTAGCGCCTACGAGCAGTACTTC. Its protein product is CASRTTSAYEQYF.

The chain is built from TRBV5-1 and TRBJ2-6; TRBD1 or TRBD2 may be the D gene (5 bases each). Trimming cost V 0 bases and J 0 bases, with 7 bases left between them. CDR1 SGHRS and CDR2 YFSETQ come from the germline V gene. The CDR3 runs to 16 residues. CDR3 nucleotide sequence: TGCGCCAGCAGCTTGGAGGGGAGCTCTGGGGCCAACGTCCTGACTTTC. It yields the protein CASSLEGSSGANVLTF.

In this sample, this clone turned up once. J is TRBJ2-3 and V is TRBV10-2; unclear D gene. Germline CDR1 reads WSHSY; CDR2 reads SAAADI. V lost 6 bases, J lost 0 bases, and 4 bases lay in between. The CDR3 has 12 residues. CDR3 amino acids: CASRSSTDTQYF. As DNA, the CDR3 is TGCGCCAGCAGGTCTAGCACAGATACGCAGTATTTT.

The gene calls are TRBV4-1 and TRBJ1-1; 7 bases agree with TRBD1. The germline V gene encodes CDR1 MGHRA and CDR2 YSYEKL. Trimming cost V 4 bases and J 4 bases; bases outside gene matches: 18. The CDR3 totals 18 residues. CDR3 region: CASSRLLPGQRKGTEAFF. The CDR3 DNA follows: TGCGCCAGCAGCCGCCTACTACCGGGACAGAGGAAGGGCACTGAAGCTTTCTTT.

V is TRBV3-1 (or the pseudogene TRBV3-2) and J is TRBJ2-2; D tentatively reads TRBD1 or TRBD2 (5 bases each). The V end lost 1 base, the J end lost 1 base, and 13 bases lay between the germline ends. The CDR3 is 17 residues long. Germline CDR1 is LGHDT and CDR2 is YNNKEL (reference sequence). The DNA for the CDR3 is TGTGCCAGCAGCCAAGCCCCGGGGCGGCTGAACACCGGGGAGCTGTTTTTT. Translated: CASSQAPGRLNTGELFF.

The rearrangement joins TRBV19 to TRBJ2-7, with TRBD1 matching over 7 bases. V lost 3 bases, J lost 1 base, and 6 bases stayed unmatched. From germline, CDR1 is LNHDA and CDR2 SQIVND (reference sequence). CDR3 size: 15 residues. The CDR3 is CASSILWDSSYEQYF. The CDR3 coding sequence is TGTGCCAGTAGTATCCTTTGGGACAGTTCCTACGAGCAGTACTTC.

The V and J genes are TRBV2 and TRBJ2-1, with D uncertain. Trimming removed 6 bases at V and 5 bases at J, with 14 bases between. The CDR3 is 14 residues long. Germline values: CDR1 SNHLY, CDR2 FYNNEI. CDR3 sequence reads: CASRLPRMDNEQFF. The CDR3 bases are TGTGCCAGCAGACTCCCTAGGATGGACAATGAGCAGTTCTTC.

The chain combines TRBV4-1 with TRBJ2-7; D may be TRBD1 or TRBD2 (5 bases each). Germline V lookup: CDR1 MGHRA, CDR2 YSYEKL. The CDR3 covers 16 residues. Trimming removed 0 bases at V and 5 bases at J, with 17 bases between. The CDR3 nucleotides are TGCGCCAGCAGCCAAGAGTTAGGACGGGACGGCGACGAGCAGTACTTC. Translating it yields CASSQELGRDGDEQYF.

This clone showed up just a few times. The DNA of the CDR3 is TGTGCCAGCGCGAATTTTATAGCCACAGCCATGTTTTTT. Its protein is CASANFIATAMFF. The V gene is TRBV6-5, the J gene TRBJ1-4; D is ambiguous. CDR3 length: 13 residues. CDR1 and CDR2 (germline): MNHEY, SVGAGI. Trimming stripped 8 bases from V and 15 bases from J, with 22 bases between.

The chain has TRBV14 and TRBJ1-1; tentatively, D is TRBD1 (5 bases). The CDR3 has 15 residues. V gave up 4 bases and J gave up 1 base, with 13 bases separating them. Germline assignment: CDR1 SGHDN and CDR2 FVKESK. The chain's CDR3 is CASSRPRRGNTEAFF. DNA for the CDR3: TGTGCCAGCAGCCGACCGAGGAGGGGGAACACTGAAGCTTTCTTT. Combining the CDR3 with reference TRBV14 and TRBJ1-1 gives the whole variable domain EAGVTQFPSHSVIEKGQTVTLRCDPISGHDNLYWYRRVMGKEIKFLLHFVKESKQDESGMPNNRFLAERTGGTYSTLKVQPAELEDSGVYFCASSRPRRGNTEAFFGQGTRLTVV.

The chain employs TRBV7-3 and TRBJ2-1, with 10 bases identical to TRBD2. There are 15 residues in the CDR3. V shed 3 bases, J shed 9 bases, and the junction held 8 bases outside the gene matches. Germline V gives CDR1 SGHTA, CDR2 FQGTGA. CDR3 protein: CASSFSSGRDIEQFF. CDR3 sequence (DNA): TGTGCCAGCAGCTTTTCGAGCGGGAGGGATATTGAGCAGTTCTTC.

This chain links TRBV5-1 with TRBJ1-2; D perhaps matches TRBD1 (5 bases). This CDR3 is 15 amino acids long. Germline-derived CDR1 and CDR2 are SGHRS and YFSETQ. V dropped 4 bases and J dropped 2 bases, with 15 bases sitting between them. As DNA, the CDR3 is TGCGCCAGCAGCACAAACCGGGACGGGAACTATGGCTACACCTTC. Translation gives CASSTNRDGNYGYTF.

This clone was counted a single time. The chain joins TRBV6-6 to TRBJ2-5; tentative D call: TRBD2 (6 bases). The germline CDR1 and CDR2 sequences are MNHNY and SVGAGI (reference sequence). V lost 0 bases to trimming and J lost 7 bases, with 12 bases between them. CDR3 size: 14 residues. The CDR3 bases are TGTGCCAGCAGTTACTCGAAGGAGGGTACGACCCAGTACTTC. Protein product: CASSYSKEGTTQYF.

The chain combines TRBV30 with TRBJ1-1; the D is unclear. Germline V gene lookup returns CDR1 GTSNPN and CDR2 SVGIG (reference sequence). This CDR3 contains 13 residues. The V end was cut by 5 bases, the J end by 0 bases, with 10 bases between. DNA for the CDR3: TGTGCCTGGGCCCCCTTTATGAACACTGAAGCTTTCTTT. The encoded protein is CAWAPFMNTEAFF.

CDR3 coding DNA: TGTGCCACCAGCAGAACCGGGGAGCTGTTTTTT. Protein product: CATSRTGELFF. The chain combines TRBV15 with TRBJ2-2; D is ambiguous. Per germline, CDR1 LNHNV and CDR2 YYDKDF (reference sequence). CDR3 length: 11 residues. V was pared by 2 bases and J by 5 bases, with 0 bases between.

The chain employs TRBV18 and TRBJ1-1; possible D gene TRBD1, 5 bases. Germline V gene data show CDR1 as KGHSH and CDR2 as LQKENI. V was trimmed by 3 bases and J by 1 base, leaving 12 bases between them. CDR3 length equals 15 residues. CDR3 nucleotide sequence: TGTGCCAGCTCACCTCCAGGGTTGACGAACACTGAAGCTTTCTTT. Translating gives CASSPPGLTNTEAFF.

This rearrangement joins TRBV2 to TRBJ1-1; unclear D gene. The CDR3 covers 13 residues. V was clipped by 8 bases and J by 0 bases, with 10 bases between them. Looked up from germline, CDR1 is SNHLY and CDR2 is FYNNEI. CDR3 coding DNA: TGTGCCAGCCTGATGGTGTTGAACACTGAAGCTTTCTTT. Translation: CASLMVLNTEAFF.

The genes are TRBV12-3 or TRBV12-4 and TRBJ1-3; D unresolved. Trimming removed 7 bases at V and 3 bases at J, with 7 bases between. This CDR3 is 12 amino acids long. The CDR3 spells CASTQRGNTIYF. The CDR3 nucleotides are TGTGCCAGCACCCAGCGTGGAAACACCATATATTTT.

Points on this clone: The DNA is left out, because the CDR3 cannot be placed on it with certainty; the CDR3 is given as TCRdb lists it. CDR3 region: CASSTSTGLHEQYF. The V gene is TRBV27, the J gene TRBJ2-7; no DNA check was done on the table's D call, TRBD1. From germline, CDR1 is MNHEY and CDR2 SMNVEV (reference sequence). The CDR3 numbers 14 amino acids, ends counted.

The rearrangement links TRBV7-9 to TRBJ2-2; 8 bases align to TRBD2. The CDR3 loop spans 15 amino acids. J gave up 7 bases and V 6 bases, and 10 bases lay outside the gene matches. Looked up from germline, CDR1 is SEHNR and CDR2 is FQNEAQ (reference sequence). The DNA for the CDR3 is TGTGCCAGCAGTCAGATTGGACTAGCAATCGGGGAGCTGTTTTTT. Encoded protein: CASSQIGLAIGELFF.

The rearrangement uses TRBV28 and TRBJ1-5; no clear D. CDR1 and CDR2 (germline): MDHEN, SYDVKM. V was cut by 1 base and J by 9 bases, with 16 bases left in between. This CDR3 spans 15 amino acids. This chain's CDR3 is CASSLFSEAHPPQHF. Written as DNA, the CDR3 is TGTGCCAGCAGTTTATTCAGCGAAGCCCATCCGCCCCAGCATTTT.

The genes are TRBV28 and TRBJ1-5; maybe TRBD1 (6 bases). Trimming shortened V by 2 bases and J by 8 bases, and 16 bases separated the two germline ends. CDR3 size: 15 residues. Per the germline V gene, CDR1 is MDHEN and CDR2 is SYDVKM. This CDR3 is CASSLGGRLREPQHF. CDR3 nucleotide sequence: TGTGCCAGCAGTTTAGGGGGCAGGCTTCGGGAGCCCCAGCATTTT.

DNA for the CDR3: TGCGCCAGCAGCCAAGATGGAACAGGGAGTCAGCCCCAGCATTTT. Its protein is CASSQDGTGSQPQHF. The rearrangement uses TRBV4-1 and TRBJ1-5, with a possible D match to TRBD1 (6 bases). V was cut by 0 bases and J by 6 bases, with 12 bases left in between. The CDR3 totals 15 residues. Looked up from germline, CDR1 is MGHRA and CDR2 is YSYEKL.